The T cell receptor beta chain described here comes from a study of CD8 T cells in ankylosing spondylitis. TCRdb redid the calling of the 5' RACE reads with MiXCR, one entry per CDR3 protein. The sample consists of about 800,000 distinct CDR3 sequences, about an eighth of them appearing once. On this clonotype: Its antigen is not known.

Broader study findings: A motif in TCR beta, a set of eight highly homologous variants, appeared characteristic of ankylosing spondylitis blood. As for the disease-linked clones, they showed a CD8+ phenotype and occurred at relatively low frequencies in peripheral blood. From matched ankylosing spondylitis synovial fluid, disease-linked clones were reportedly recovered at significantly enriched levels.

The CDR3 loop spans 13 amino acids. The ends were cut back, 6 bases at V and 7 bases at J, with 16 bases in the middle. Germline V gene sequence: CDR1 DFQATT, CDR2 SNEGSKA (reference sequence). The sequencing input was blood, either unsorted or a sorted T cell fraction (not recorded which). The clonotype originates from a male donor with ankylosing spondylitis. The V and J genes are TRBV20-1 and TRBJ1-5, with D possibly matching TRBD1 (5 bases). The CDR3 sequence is CSAHQGRDQPQHF. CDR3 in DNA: TGCAGTGCCCATCAGGGTCGGGACCAGCCCCAGCATTTT.